The present T cell receptor beta chain was sequenced within a study of cytotoxic CD8 clonotypes in ibrutinib-treated CLL. Study-wide background: Among patients, approximately 25 responded partially and 2 completely; about 14 then stayed remitted and roughly 12 progressed after median around 68 months. Response specimens were obtained following a median treatment duration of roughly 11 months, with a range of 6 to 36. The study, taken as a whole, reports: Elevated clonality accompanied ibrutinib response, with a return toward baseline values at progression.

Notes on this clone: The target antigen is unknown.

The data were produced by immunoSEQ multiplex PCR, yet TCRdb's version contains in-frame clones alone and is incomplete. The top ten clones hold 13% of a sample with roughly 190,000 clones, about two thirds of them seen once. The sequence was obtained from a human donor with chronic lymphocytic leukemia. The material was PBMCs, obtained after 24 months of ibrutinib treatment.

The CDR3 bases are TGCGCCAGCAGCCAGAGACCCGATGGAAGTCCCAGGTACCAAGAGACCCAGTACTTC. Translation gives CASSQRPDGSPRYQETQYF. The chain couples TRBV4-3 to TRBJ2-5; D call uncertain. This CDR3 has 19 amino acids. V was pared by 3 bases and J by 0 bases, with 23 bases between. Per germline, CDR1 LGHNA and CDR2 YSLEER.